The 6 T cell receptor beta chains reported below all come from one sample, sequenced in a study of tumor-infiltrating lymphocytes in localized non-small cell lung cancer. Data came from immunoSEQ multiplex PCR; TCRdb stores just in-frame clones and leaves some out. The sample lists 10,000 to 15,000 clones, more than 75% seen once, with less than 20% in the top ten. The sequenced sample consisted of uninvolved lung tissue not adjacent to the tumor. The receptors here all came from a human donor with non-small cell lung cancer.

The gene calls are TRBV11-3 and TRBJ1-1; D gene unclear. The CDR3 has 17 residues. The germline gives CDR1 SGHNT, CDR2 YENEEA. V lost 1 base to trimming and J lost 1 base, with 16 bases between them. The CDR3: CASSLVWRYHTNTEAFF. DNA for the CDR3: TGTGCCAGCAGCTTAGTCTGGCGGTACCATACGAACACTGAAGCTTTCTTT. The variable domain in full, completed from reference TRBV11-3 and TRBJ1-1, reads EAGVVQSPRYKIIEKKQPVAFWCNPISGHNTLYWYLQNLGQGPELLIRYENEEAVDDSQLPKDRFSAERLKGVDSTLKIQPAELGDSAVYLCASSLVWRYHTNTEAFFGQGTRLTVV.

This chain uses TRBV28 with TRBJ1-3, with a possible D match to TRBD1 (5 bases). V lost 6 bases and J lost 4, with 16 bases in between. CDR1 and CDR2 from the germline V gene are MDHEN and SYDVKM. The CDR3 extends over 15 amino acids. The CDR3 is CASSPSVGRGNTIYF. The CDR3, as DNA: TGTGCCAGCAGCCCGTCGGTGGGACGGGGAAACACCATATATTTT. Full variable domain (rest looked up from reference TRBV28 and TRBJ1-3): DVKVTQSSRYLVKRTGEKVFLECVQDMDHENMFWYRQDPGLGLRLIYFSYDVKMKEKGDIPEGYSVSREKKERFSLILESASTNQTSMYLCASSPSVGRGNTIYFGEGSWLTVV.

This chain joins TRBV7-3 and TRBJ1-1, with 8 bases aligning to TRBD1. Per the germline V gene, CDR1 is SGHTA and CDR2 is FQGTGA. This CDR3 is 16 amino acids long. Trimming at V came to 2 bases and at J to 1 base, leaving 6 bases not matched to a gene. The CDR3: CASSLGQGAANTEAFF. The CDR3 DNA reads TGTGCCAGCAGCTTAGGGCAGGGGGCTGCGAACACTGAAGCTTTCTTT.

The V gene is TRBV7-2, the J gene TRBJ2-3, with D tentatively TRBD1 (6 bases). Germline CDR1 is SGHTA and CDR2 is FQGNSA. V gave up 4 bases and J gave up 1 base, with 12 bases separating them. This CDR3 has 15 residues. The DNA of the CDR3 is TGTGCCAGCAGCTCACAGGGTTCGGGCACAGATACGCAGTATTTT. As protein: CASSSQGSGTDTQYF.

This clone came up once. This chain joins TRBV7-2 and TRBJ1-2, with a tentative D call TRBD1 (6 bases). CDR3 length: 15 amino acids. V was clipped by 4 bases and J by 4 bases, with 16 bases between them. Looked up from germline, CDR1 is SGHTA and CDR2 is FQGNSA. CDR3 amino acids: CASSSQGREGYGYTF. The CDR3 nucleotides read TGTGCCAGCAGCTCCCAGGGGAGGGAAGGCTATGGCTACACCTTC.

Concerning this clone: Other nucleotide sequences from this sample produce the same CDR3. This CDR3 is CASSQDGQGFTYEQYF. The CDR3 nucleotides read TGCGCCAGCAGCCAAGATGGACAGGGTTTTACCTACGAGCAGTACTTC. The chain has TRBV4-1 and TRBJ2-7, with TRBD1 matching over 8 bases. This CDR3 contains 16 residues. Germline V gives CDR1 MGHRA, CDR2 YSYEKL. J was trimmed by 2 bases and V by 0 bases; bases with no gene match: 6.